A single sample gave rise to the 9 T cell receptor beta chains below, sequenced in a study of blood T cell repertoires in COVID-19. Clones were read by immunoSEQ multiplex PCR, and TCRdb kept only the in-frame ones, dropping some. The table records 85,000 to 95,000 clones, roughly 87% of them present only once. The sample consisted of peripheral blood. The receptor set was obtained from a woman older than 75 with active COVID-19.

This rearrangement joins TRBV28 to TRBJ2-1, with 10 bases that match TRBD2. Trimming removed 6 bases from V and 7 bases from J; junction bases left unmatched: 9. This CDR3 is built from 15 residues. Germline values: CDR1 MDHEN, CDR2 SYDVKM. Written as DNA, the CDR3 is TGTGCCAGCAGCGGAGCTAGCGGGAGAGGAAATGAGCAGTTCTTC. Residues: CASSGASGRGNEQFF.

The chain combines TRBV19 with TRBJ1-5, with TRBD1 matching 9 bases. The CDR3 is 16 amino acids. V shed 5 bases, J shed 4 bases, and the junction held 9 bases outside the gene matches. CDR1 LNHDA and CDR2 SQIVND come from the germline V gene (reference sequence). The CDR3 DNA is TGTGCCAGTAGTCCATGGGGGGACAGGGTGAATCAGCCCCAGCATTTT. Protein: CASSPWGDRVNQPQHF.

The count of this clone is one. The genes are TRBV7-2 and TRBJ2-2; weak D call: TRBD2 (6 bases). Germline assignment: CDR1 SGHTA and CDR2 FQGNSA. V lost 0 bases, J lost 2 bases, and 10 bases lay in between. The CDR3 sequence is 16 residues long. Written as DNA, the CDR3 is TGTGCCAGCAGCTTAGCCCGGGAGCCTAACACCGGGGAGCTGTTTTTT. It translates to CASSLAREPNTGELFF.

This chain connects TRBV11-1 to TRBJ2-3; unclear D gene. V lost 0 bases to trimming and J lost 4 bases, with 11 bases between them. CDR3 length equals 15 residues. The germline CDR1 and CDR2 sequences are SGHAT and FQDESV (reference sequence). CDR3 nucleotides: TGTGCCAGCAGCTTAGCAGTAACGTCGGCAGATACGCAGTATTTT. It specifies CASSLAVTSADTQYF.

The chain links TRBV15 to TRBJ2-4; possibly TRBD2 for D (6 bases). The CDR3 contains 16 residues. The V end was cut by 8 bases, the J end by 7 bases, with 24 bases between. The germline CDR1 and CDR2 sequences are LNHNV and YYDKDF (reference sequence). CDR3 amino acids: CATEPKVVGAGNIQYF. DNA of the CDR3: TGTGCCACCGAGCCCAAGGTAGTGGGAGCGGGTAACATTCAGTACTTC. Variable domain in full (rest from reference TRBV15 and TRBJ2-4): DAMVIQNPRYQVTQFGKPVTLSCSQTLNHNVMYWYQQKSSQAPKLLFHYYDKDFNNEADTPDNFQSRRPNTSFCFLDIRSPGLGDTAMYLCATEPKVVGAGNIQYFGAGTRLSVL.

The genes are TRBV28 and TRBJ2-7, with D possibly TRBD1 on 6 matching bases. V dropped 4 bases and J dropped 5 bases, with 12 bases sitting between them. The CDR3 contains 13 residues. CDR1 is MDHEN and CDR2 is SYDVKM in the germline V gene. CDR3 in DNA: TGTGCCAGCAGTTCCAGCTACAGGGACGAGCAGTACTTC. It codes for CASSSSYRDEQYF.

The chain has TRBV2 and TRBJ1-3, with D hard to call. The V end lost 2 bases, the J end lost 3 bases, and 2 bases lay between the germline ends. There are 12 residues in the CDR3. CDR1 and CDR2 (germline): SNHLY, FYNNEI. CDR3 residues: CASSELGNTIYF. CDR3 nucleotide sequence: TGTGCCAGCAGTGAACTTGGAAACACCATATATTTT. The full variable domain, completed using reference TRBV2 and TRBJ1-3, is EPEVTQTPSHQVTQMGQEVILRCVPISNHLYFYWYRQILGQKVEFLVSFYNNEISEKSEIFDDQFSVERPDGSNFTLKIRSTKLEDSAMYFCASSELGNTIYFGEGSWLTVV.

The CDR3 region is CASSADREPYEQYF. The DNA of the CDR3 is TGTGCCAGCAGCGCCGACAGGGAACCCTACGAGCAGTACTTC. The chain recombines TRBV5-4 with TRBJ2-7; 7 bases are a match to TRBD1. Germline loops: CDR1 SGHNT, CDR2 YYREEE (reference sequence). The ends lost 4 bases at V and 2 bases at J; junction bases unmatched: 6. The CDR3 runs 14 residues.

The V and J genes are TRBV3-1 (or the pseudogene TRBV3-2) and TRBJ1-1; D call uncertain. With 3 bases removed from V and 3 bases from J, the gap between germline ends came to 14 bases. The CDR3 loop spans 15 amino acids. Germline V gene sequence: CDR1 LGHDT, CDR2 YNNKEL (reference sequence). The CDR3 region is CASSQGVPSDTEAFF. CDR3 DNA sequence: TGTGCCAGCAGCCAGGGAGTCCCGTCCGACACTGAAGCTTTCTTT.